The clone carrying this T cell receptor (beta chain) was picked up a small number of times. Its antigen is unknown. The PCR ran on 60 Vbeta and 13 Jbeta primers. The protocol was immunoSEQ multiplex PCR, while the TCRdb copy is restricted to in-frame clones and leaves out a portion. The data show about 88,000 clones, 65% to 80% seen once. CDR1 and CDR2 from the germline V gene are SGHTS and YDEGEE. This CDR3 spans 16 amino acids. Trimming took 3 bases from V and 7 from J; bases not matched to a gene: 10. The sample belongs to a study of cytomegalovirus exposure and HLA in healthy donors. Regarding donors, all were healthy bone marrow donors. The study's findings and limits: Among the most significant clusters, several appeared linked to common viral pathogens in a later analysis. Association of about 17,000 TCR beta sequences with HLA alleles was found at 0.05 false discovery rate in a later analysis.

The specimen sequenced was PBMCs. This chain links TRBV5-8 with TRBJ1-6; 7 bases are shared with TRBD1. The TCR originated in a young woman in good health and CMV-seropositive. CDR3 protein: CASSSDTGTENSPLHF. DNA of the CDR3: TGTGCCAGCAGCTCGGACACCGGGACAGAAAATTCACCCCTCCACTTT.